The present T cell receptor beta chain was sequenced within a study of Tregs in tolerant kidney transplant recipients. Overall study results and limits: Nucleotide sequences could not be compared across some patients' samples due to primer changes. Tregs expanded with activated donor B cells seemed most donor-specific. Findings come from small patient numbers and require larger validation.

Related graft donors supplied nonmyeloablative bone marrow transplants, and mixed chimerism was transient. Unstimulated regulatory T cells (CD4+CD25+CD127-), CD4+CD25- non-regulatory cells, CD4 and CD8 cells were FACS-sorted from thawed PBMCs. CDR1 SGDLS and CDR2 YYNGEE come from the germline V gene. Trimming removed 0 bases from V and 7 bases from J, with 14 bases in between. This CDR3 is built from 15 residues. In the case of this clone: Its antigen is not identified.

Clones were read by immunoSEQ multiplex PCR, and TCRdb kept only the in-frame ones, dropping some. This table has roughly 52,000 clones, about nine tenths appearing once. The V gene is TRBV9, the J gene TRBJ2-1, with D tentatively TRBD2 (7 bases). Sequencing was performed on CD8+ T cells from blood (PBMCs), taken 24 months after the transplant. The receptor's source is a human patient who received a combined kidney and bone marrow transplant. The graft donor may account for some of the T cells. The DNA of the CDR3 is TGTGCCAGCAGCGTAGGGGGGGGCCTATTAAATGAGCAGTTCTTC. Translated, it gives CASSVGGGLLNEQFF.